Presented here are 27 T cell receptor beta chains from one specimen sequenced in a study of blood T cell repertoires in COVID-19. Libraries were prepared by immunoSEQ multiplex PCR; TCRdb keeps only in-frame clonotypes and omits some of them. The sample records about 130,000 clones, around 74% being singletons. The sequenced material came from peripheral blood. These receptors were taken from a man older than 75 with COVID-19, enrolled during active disease.

The chain recombines TRBV29-1 with TRBJ1-2; D not certain. V was shortened by 2 bases and J by 3 bases, with 4 bases between the two germline ends. CDR3 size: 11 residues. CDR1 and CDR2 from the germline V gene are SQVTM and ANQGSEA. The CDR3 loop is CSVERDYGYTF. CDR3 DNA: TGCAGCGTTGAACGGGACTATGGCTACACCTTC. The variable domain in full, with the rest retrieved from reference TRBV29-1 and TRBJ1-2, is SAVISQKPSRDICQRGTSLTIQCQVDSQVTMMFWYRQQPGQSLTLIATANQGSEATYESGFVIDKFPISRPNLTFSTLTVSNMSPEDSSIYLCSVERDYGYTFGSGTRLTVV.

The J gene is TRBJ1-6, the V gene TRBV2, with D perhaps TRBD1 (6 bases). The CDR3 has 12 residues. Trimming pared 6 bases from V and 9 bases from J, leaving 9 bases between. The germline V gene encodes CDR1 SNHLY and CDR2 FYNNEI. CDR3: CASRLQGSPLHF. CDR3 sequence (DNA): TGTGCCAGCAGACTACAGGGTTCACCCCTCCACTTT. Using reference TRBV2 and TRBJ1-6 for the parts outside the CDR3, the full variable domain is EPEVTQTPSHQVTQMGQEVILRCVPISNHLYFYWYRQILGQKVEFLVSFYNNEISEKSEIFDDQFSVERPDGSNFTLKIRSTKLEDSAMYFCASRLQGSPLHFGNGTRLTVT.

Here the CDR3 reads CASSQGYRTDEQYF. As DNA, the CDR3 is TGCGCCAGCAGCCAAGGGTACAGGACCGACGAGCAGTACTTC. The V and J genes are TRBV4-3 and TRBJ2-7, with D perhaps TRBD1 (5 bases). Germline CDR1 and CDR2: LGHNA and YSLEER. V was clipped by 1 base and J by 5 bases, with 12 bases between them. This CDR3 has 14 amino acids.

The chain couples TRBV19 to TRBJ2-1; 8 bases fit TRBD2. The CDR3 extends over 14 amino acids. Germline V lookup: CDR1 LNHDA, CDR2 SQIVND (reference sequence). V lost 3 bases and J lost 3; bases outside the gene matches: 1. CDR3 sequence reads: CASSMLAGYNEQFF. In DNA, the CDR3 is TGTGCCAGTAGTATGCTAGCGGGCTACAATGAGCAGTTCTTC.

V usage is TRBV7-2 and J usage is TRBJ2-1; D remains ambiguous. CDR3 size: 12 residues. The germline V and J ends were trimmed by 6 bases and 9 bases, with 12 bases remaining between them. Germline V CDR1 and CDR2: SGHTA, FQGNSA. The CDR3 spells CASSLPLLEQFF. The CDR3 DNA reads TGTGCCAGCAGTTTACCTCTACTTGAGCAGTTCTTC.

A few counts support this clone. The chain uses TRBV28 and TRBJ2-7; 12 bases fit TRBD2. Per germline, CDR1 MDHEN and CDR2 SYDVKM. The CDR3 length is 15 residues. J lost 4 bases, V lost 7 bases, and 8 bases had no gene match. CDR3 sequence (DNA): TGTGCCAGCAACCCCCCCGGGACTAGCGGGTACGAGCAGTACTTC. Translated: CASNPPGTSGYEQYF.

The genes are TRBV11-3 and TRBJ1-5; tentatively, D is TRBD1 (6 bases). Per the germline V gene, CDR1 is SGHNT and CDR2 is YENEEA. The CDR3 has 14 residues. The V and J ends lost 6 bases and 4 bases respectively, with 13 bases between them. CDR3 sequence (DNA): TGTGCCAGCAGTAACAGGGCCTTAAATCAGCCCCAGCATTTT. Its protein product is CASSNRALNQPQHF.

The chain recombines TRBV5-1 with TRBJ1-2; no clear D gene. The ends were cut back, 0 bases at V and 4 bases at J, with 13 bases in the middle. The CDR3 loop spans 15 amino acids. Germline lookup yields CDR1 SGHRS and CDR2 YFSETQ. The CDR3 DNA is TGCGCCAGCAGCTTGGGTCCAGCGGACCTCTATGGCTACACCTTC. Translated: CASSLGPADLYGYTF.

CDR3 sequence: CADRGLLDTQYF. The CDR3 DNA follows: TGTGCTGACAGGGGGCTATTAGATACGCAGTATTTT. The chain is built from TRBV11-2 and TRBJ2-3, with 10 bases fitting TRBD1. The CDR3 totals 12 residues. CDR1 and CDR2 (germline): SGHAT, FQNNGV. The whole variable domain, remainder taken from reference TRBV11-2 and TRBJ2-3, is EAGVAQSPRYKIIEKRQSVAFWCNPISGHATLYWYQQILGQGPKLLIQFQNNGVVDDSQLPKDRFSAERLKGVDSTLKIQPAKLEDSAVYLCADRGLLDTQYFGPGTRLTVL.

The V gene is TRBV27, the J gene TRBJ2-1; 8 bases agree with TRBD2. With 2 bases clipped from V and 8 bases from J, the junction kept 5 bases outside the gene matches. Germline V gene lookup returns CDR1 MNHEY and CDR2 SMNVEV (reference sequence). The CDR3 sequence is 14 residues long. The chain's CDR3 is CASSLMLAGDEQFF. As DNA, the CDR3 is TGTGCCAGCAGTTTAATGCTAGCGGGTGATGAGCAGTTCTTC.

V is TRBV2 and J is TRBJ2-3, with TRBD2 identical over 9 bases. Looked up from germline, CDR1 is SNHLY and CDR2 is FYNNEI. Trimming cost V 6 bases and J 9 bases; bases outside gene matches: 7. The CDR3 is 13 amino acids. The CDR3 DNA is TGTGCCAGCAGCAACATAGCGGGAGAAACGCAGTATTTT. Encoded protein: CASSNIAGETQYF.

V usage is TRBV3-1 (or the pseudogene TRBV3-2) and J usage is TRBJ1-5, with D possibly matching TRBD1 (5 bases). CDR1 and CDR2 from the germline V gene are LGHDT and YNNKEL (reference sequence). The germline V and J ends were trimmed by 1 base and 5 bases, with 21 bases remaining between them. The CDR3 contains 18 residues. CDR3 DNA: TGTGCCAGCAGCCAAGGCCGGGGGAGGGCAGGCAGGGATCAGCCCCAGCATTTT. It yields the protein CASSQGRGRAGRDQPQHF.

The genes are TRBV10-2 and TRBJ1-6, with TRBD1 matching over 7 bases. This CDR3 is built from 16 residues. V dropped 3 bases and J dropped 7; count of bases not matched to a gene: 9. CDR1 and CDR2 from the germline V gene are WSHSY and SAAADI. Written as DNA, the CDR3 is TGCGCCAGCAGTGACCGACAGGGCTCTCAGAATTCACCCCTCCACTTT. It translates to CASSDRQGSQNSPLHF.

The J gene is TRBJ2-2, the V gene TRBV7-2; no definite D call. The germline gives CDR1 SGHTA, CDR2 FQGNSA. The CDR3 has 15 amino acids. V lost 1 base and J lost 6, with 12 bases in between. The CDR3 coding sequence is TGTGCCAGCAGCTTAGGCGGAGTGCAAGCCGGGGAGCTGTTTTTT. Translated: CASSLGGVQAGELFF.

This clone appeared a few times. The V and J genes are TRBV21-1 and TRBJ2-7; the DNA was not compared with TRBD2, the D call given in the table. TRBV21-1 is tagged as a pseudogene. CDR3 size: 14 residues. The CDR3: CASICGLSSYEQYF. CDR3 in DNA: TGTGCCAGCATTTGCGGGTTGAGCTCCTACGAGCAGTACTTC.

CDR3 loop: CASSLVAETRSPLHF. In nucleotides, the CDR3 is TGTGCCAGCAGCTTGGTTGCCGAGACGAGGTCACCCCTCCACTTT. The chain employs TRBV5-5 and TRBJ1-6; D is undetermined. This CDR3 is built from 15 residues. V lost 0 bases to trimming and J lost 10 bases, with 14 bases between them. Germline V gene sequence: CDR1 SGHKS, CDR2 YYEKEE (reference sequence).

This clone has a handful of counts. The chain combines TRBV28 with TRBJ1-5; 9 nucleotides align to TRBD1. The V gene end was trimmed by 7 bases and the J gene end by 7 bases; junction bases not matched to a gene: 11. This CDR3 has 15 amino acids. Germline lookup yields CDR1 MDHEN and CDR2 SYDVKM. CDR3 bases: TGTGCCAGCACTGACGGACAGGGGATCGGCCAGCCCCAGCATTTT. Translating gives CASTDGQGIGQPQHF.

V gene TRBV2 combines with J gene TRBJ2-7; the D gene is possibly TRBD2 (7 bases). Looked up from germline, CDR1 is SNHLY and CDR2 is FYNNEI. The CDR3 spans 16 residues. Between the trimmed V and J ends, which lost 2 bases and 0 bases, there was a span of 14 bases. CDR3 sequence: CASSELGGASSYEQYF. CDR3 nucleotides: TGTGCCAGCAGTGAATTAGGGGGGGCCAGCTCCTACGAGCAGTACTTC.

J is TRBJ2-3 and V is TRBV10-3; 10 bases line up with TRBD2. Unmatched junction bases numbered 5, after V lost 11 bases and J lost 0 bases. The germline CDR1 and CDR2 sequences are ENHRY and SYGVKD. CDR3 length: 14 amino acids. CDR3 residues: CAGSTSGSTDTQYF. Here the CDR3 DNA reads TGTGCCGGATCGACTAGCGGGAGCACAGATACGCAGTATTTT.

The chain links TRBV9 to TRBJ2-1; TRBD2 is a possible D gene (6 bases). Germline V gives CDR1 SGDLS, CDR2 YYNGEE. Trimming cost V 3 bases and J 4 bases, with 8 bases left between them. The CDR3 spans 13 residues. The CDR3 DNA reads TGTGCCAGCAGCGAGGAGGGGTACAATGAGCAGTTCTTC. Protein: CASSEEGYNEQFF.

The genes are TRBV10-3 and TRBJ2-7; weak D call: TRBD2 (6 bases). V was shortened by 0 bases and J by 7 bases, with 16 bases between the two germline ends. Per the germline V gene, CDR1 is ENHRY and CDR2 is SYGVKD. The CDR3 is made up of 15 amino acids. The CDR3 protein is CAISESPGVANEQYF. For the CDR3, the DNA is TGTGCCATCAGTGAGTCCCCGGGAGTCGCTAATGAGCAGTACTTC.

With respect to this clone: At one end, the junction sequence differs from germline, possibly due to a read error. This chain connects TRBV12-3 or TRBV12-4 to TRBJ1-1; no reliable D call. This CDR3 is built from 13 residues. CDR3: CASTLRVNTEAFF. CDR3 nucleotide sequence: TGTGCCAGCACTTTACGGGTGAACACTGAAGCTTTCTTT.

J is TRBJ2-7 and V is TRBV7-2, with a possible D match to TRBD2 (6 bases). With 3 bases removed from V and 0 bases from J, the gap between germline ends came to 18 bases. The CDR3 consists of 17 residues. Germline lookup yields CDR1 SGHTA and CDR2 FQGNSA. In DNA form, the CDR3 reads TGTGCCAGCAGCTTCACCGGCCAGCGGGTAAGCTCCTACGAGCAGTACTTC. Its protein is CASSFTGQRVSSYEQYF.

The chain uses TRBV4-3 and TRBJ1-2, with TRBD1 matching over 7 bases. CDR3 length: 16 amino acids. The ends lost 1 base at V and 3 bases at J; junction bases unmatched: 8. Germline CDR1 LGHNA, CDR2 YSLEER. The CDR3 region has the DNA TGCGCCAGCAGCCAAGGAGTAGACAGGGTCGACTATGGCTACACCTTC. It specifies CASSQGVDRVDYGYTF.

The chain couples TRBV9 to TRBJ1-6, with D maybe TRBD1 (5 bases). In germline, CDR1 is SGDLS, CDR2 YYNGEE. The CDR3 is 16 residues long. Trimming took off 4 bases at V and 8 bases at J, with 19 bases between the two ends. The CDR3 nucleotides read TGTGCCAGCAGCCCCCGAGAGCGACTAGGGGATTCACCCCTCCACTTT. Translated, it gives CASSPRERLGDSPLHF.

This clone was counted a few times. The chain is built from TRBV4-1 and TRBJ1-6, with unresolved D. Trimming removed 2 bases from V and 8 bases from J, with 7 bases in between. CDR1 and CDR2 (germline): MGHRA, YSYEKL. The CDR3 has 13 amino acids. The DNA for the CDR3 is TGCGCCAGCAGCCAAAGTACAGATTCACCCCTCCACTTT. It specifies CASSQSTDSPLHF.

The chain links TRBV29-1 to TRBJ1-1; 7 nucleotides align to TRBD1. The length of the CDR3 is 13 residues. The V and J ends lost 4 bases and 2 bases, in that order; junction bases with no gene match: 4. Per germline, CDR1 SQVTM and CDR2 ANQGSEA. The DNA of the CDR3 is TGCAGCGTTGCCGGACAGGCTAACACTGAAGCTTTCTTT. Its translation is CSVAGQANTEAFF.